Shown below are 18 T cell receptor beta chains from a single sample sequenced in a study of cytomegalovirus exposure and HLA in healthy donors. Assay: immunoSEQ multiplex PCR; the TCRdb copy retains only in-frame clones and omits some. Of 99,000 or so clones in the sample, 70% to 90% were seen once. Sequenced input: PBMCs. Receptors originate from a woman between 18 and 29 years old in good health and CMV-seropositive.

The chain uses TRBV28 and TRBJ1-4; D gene ambiguous. The V end lost 3 bases, the J end lost 14 bases, and 19 bases lay between the germline ends. There are 14 residues in the CDR3. The germline V gene has CDR1 MDHEN and CDR2 SYDVKM. The CDR3 protein is CASSFRLRGDKLFF. CDR3 sequence (DNA): TGTGCCAGCAGTTTTCGTCTGCGGGGAGATAAGCTGTTTTTT. Filled out from reference TRBV28 and TRBJ1-4, the complete variable domain reads DVKVTQSSRYLVKRTGEKVFLECVQDMDHENMFWYRQDPGLGLRLIYFSYDVKMKEKGDIPEGYSVSREKKERFSLILESASTNQTSMYLCASSFRLRGDKLFFGSGTQLSVL.

This rearrangement joins TRBV29-1 to TRBJ1-1; D is ambiguous. Germline V CDR1 and CDR2: SQVTM, ANQGSEA. This CDR3 is built from 13 residues. V lost 3 bases, J lost 0 bases, and 8 bases lay in between. The DNA for the CDR3 is TGCAGCGTTGATCGTTGGCTGAACACTGAAGCTTTCTTT. Translation: CSVDRWLNTEAFF.

The genes are TRBV18 and TRBJ1-5, with 8 bases that match TRBD1. Trimming at V came to 3 bases and at J to 0 bases, leaving 4 bases not matched to a gene. Germline values: CDR1 KGHSH, CDR2 LQKENI. CDR3 length: 16 amino acids. The CDR3 protein is CASSPGTGFSNQPQHF. CDR3 in DNA: TGTGCCAGCTCACCCGGGACAGGCTTTAGCAATCAGCCCCAGCATTTT. Full variable domain (rest looked up from reference TRBV18 and TRBJ1-5): NAGVMQNPRHLVRRRGQEARLRCSPMKGHSHVYWYRQLPEEGLKFMVYLQKENIIDESGMPKERFSAEFPKEGPSILRIQQVVRGDSAAYFCASSPGTGFSNQPQHFGDGTRLSIL.

This rearrangement joins TRBV27 to TRBJ2-1; the D gene is possibly TRBD2 (6 bases). The CDR3 runs 16 residues. Trimming took off 0 bases at V and 1 base at J, with 10 bases between the two ends. CDR1 MNHEY and CDR2 SMNVEV come from the germline V gene (reference sequence). CDR3 bases: TGTGCCAGCAGTTTATCGAGGGAGGTGTCCTACAATGAGCAGTTCTTC. Translation gives CASSLSREVSYNEQFF.

J is TRBJ2-7 and V is TRBV6-5; 8 bases agree with TRBD1. The CDR3 spans 13 residues. The ends lost 6 bases at V and 7 bases at J; junction bases unmatched: 8. Per the germline V gene, CDR1 is MNHEY and CDR2 is SVGAGI. The DNA of the CDR3 is TGTGCCAGCAGCAGGACAGGGTTTGGAGAGCAGTACTTC. Its translation is CASSRTGFGEQYF.

This clone has just one count. The chain uses TRBV28 and TRBJ2-1; 11 bases align to TRBD2. With 10 bases clipped from V and 3 bases from J, the junction kept 5 bases outside the gene matches. Germline V gene lookup returns CDR1 MDHEN and CDR2 SYDVKM. The CDR3 loop spans 14 amino acids. CDR3: CATLLAGGYNEQFF. CDR3 nucleotides: TGTGCCACCCTCCTAGCGGGGGGCTACAATGAGCAGTTCTTC. Drawing the rest from reference TRBV28 and TRBJ2-1, the complete variable domain is DVKVTQSSRYLVKRTGEKVFLECVQDMDHENMFWYRQDPGLGLRLIYFSYDVKMKEKGDIPEGYSVSREKKERFSLILESASTNQTSMYLCATLLAGGYNEQFFGPGTRLTVL.

The V and J genes are TRBV5-4 and TRBJ2-1; D might be TRBD2 (7 bases). Trimming shortened V by 4 bases and J by 1 base, and 12 bases separated the two germline ends. The germline gives CDR1 SGHNT, CDR2 YYREEE (reference sequence). The CDR3 is 15 residues long. CDR3: CASSQEGGSYNEQFF. CDR3 DNA sequence: TGTGCCAGCAGCCAGGAGGGGGGGTCCTACAATGAGCAGTTCTTC.

In this sample, this clone turned up once. V gene TRBV12-5 combines with J gene TRBJ1-5; 7 bases fit TRBD1. The CDR3 spans 17 residues. V lost 6 bases to trimming and J lost 0 bases; unmatched junction nucleotides: 11. CDR1 and CDR2 from the germline V gene are LGHNT and FRNRAP. The CDR3 loop is CASGTGTVDYSNQPQHF. CDR3 sequence (DNA): TGTGCTAGTGGGACAGGGACAGTCGATTATAGCAATCAGCCCCAGCATTTT.

This clone has a single count. The chain employs TRBV18 and TRBJ2-2; 12 positions agree with TRBD2. The V segment lost 2 bases and the J segment 3 bases; nucleotides outside the gene matches: 10. Germline V gene sequence: CDR1 KGHSH, CDR2 LQKENI. The CDR3 runs to 19 residues. CDR3 amino acids: CASSPFGLAGRAYTGELFF. The DNA of the CDR3 is TGTGCCAGCTCACCATTCGGACTAGCGGGACGTGCGTACACCGGGGAGCTGTTTTTT.

This clone showed up just once. J is TRBJ2-7 and V is TRBV19; D call uncertain. Trimming pared 0 bases from V and 0 bases from J, leaving 9 bases between. The germline V gene encodes CDR1 LNHDA and CDR2 SQIVND (reference sequence). The CDR3 runs 15 residues. CDR3 region: CASSIDSASSYEQYF. CDR3 in DNA: TGTGCCAGTAGTATAGACAGCGCCAGCTCCTACGAGCAGTACTTC.

V gene TRBV18 combines with J gene TRBJ2-2; maybe TRBD1 (6 bases). Per germline, CDR1 KGHSH and CDR2 LQKENI. V lost 2 bases and J lost 1, with 14 bases in between. The length of the CDR3 is 17 residues. CDR3 residues: CASSPTTGRGNTGELFF. The CDR3 bases are TGTGCCAGCTCACCAACTACAGGGCGAGGGAACACCGGGGAGCTGTTTTTT.

The chain has TRBV6-1 and TRBJ2-7; 7 positions agree with TRBD1. Trimming took 6 bases from V and 3 from J; bases not matched to a gene: 11. CDR3 length equals 15 residues. Germline V gene sequence: CDR1 MNHNS, CDR2 SASEGT. In nucleotides, the CDR3 is TGTGCCAGCAGGAAAGTAGGGGGCCCGATCTACGAGCAGTACTTC. Amino acid sequence: CASRKVGGPIYEQYF.

The chain recombines TRBV27 with TRBJ2-1, with 15 bases matching TRBD2. V was pared by 6 bases and J by 4 bases, with 4 bases of the junction left unmatched. Per the germline V gene, CDR1 is MNHEY and CDR2 is SMNVEV (reference sequence). This CDR3 region has 16 residues. CDR3 nucleotides: TGTGCCAGCAGCCGGGGACTAGCGGGGGGATACAATGAGCAGTTCTTC. As protein: CASSRGLAGGYNEQFF.

V gene TRBV30 combines with J gene TRBJ1-5, with TRBD1 matching 7 bases. CDR3 length equals 14 residues. Looked up from germline, CDR1 is GTSNPN and CDR2 is SVGIG (reference sequence). V lost 2 bases, J lost 4 bases, and 5 bases stayed unmatched. CDR3 sequence reads: CAWSTGTENQPQHF. DNA of the CDR3: TGTGCCTGGAGTACCGGGACAGAGAATCAGCCCCAGCATTTT. Full variable domain (missing parts from reference TRBV30 and TRBJ1-5): SQTIHQWPATLVQPVGSPLSLECTVEGTSNPNLYWYRQAAGRGLQLLFYSVGIGQISSEVPQNLSASRPQDRQFILSSKKLLLSDSGFYLCAWSTGTENQPQHFGDGTRLSIL.

The V call is TRBV5-4, the J call TRBJ2-7, with a weak D call TRBD1 (6 bases). This CDR3 contains 13 residues. Trimming took 5 bases from V and 0 from J, leaving 9 bases between them. Looked up from germline, CDR1 is SGHNT and CDR2 is YYREEE (reference sequence). The CDR3 region has the DNA TGTGCCAGCAGGGACAGTCGCTCCTACGAGCAGTACTTC. It encodes CASRDSRSYEQYF.

The V and J genes are TRBV19 and TRBJ1-5; 7 bases are a match to TRBD1. The J segment lost 2 bases and the V segment lost 5 bases, leaving 15 bases of the junction unmatched. Germline values: CDR1 LNHDA, CDR2 SQIVND (reference sequence). The CDR3 is 18 amino acids. The CDR3 DNA sequence: TGTGCCAGTAGTCTGGGGACCACAGGGGTTCTGGGCAATCAGCCCCAGCATTTT. This gives the protein CASSLGTTGVLGNQPQHF.

The chain combines TRBV29-1 with TRBJ2-3; 16 nucleotides agree with TRBD2. The trim removed 0 bases at V and 5 bases at J, leaving 2 bases unmatched. Germline lookup yields CDR1 SQVTM and CDR2 ANQGSEA. CDR3 length: 16 residues. The DNA of the CDR3 is TGCAGCGTTGAAGAGGGGACTAGCGGGAGGGGAGATACGCAGTATTTT. It codes for CSVEEGTSGRGDTQYF.

The genes are TRBV7-8 and TRBJ2-2, with a tentative D call TRBD2 (6 bases). There are 17 residues in the CDR3. V lost 1 base to trimming and J lost 1 base, with 13 bases between them. CDR1 and CDR2 (germline): SGHVS, FQNEAQ. The CDR3 loop is CASSLGVAVGNTGELFF. The CDR3 DNA reads TGTGCCAGCAGCTTAGGGGTAGCGGTCGGGAACACCGGGGAGCTGTTTTTT.